The next 18 T cell receptor beta chains were all read from a single sample in a study of cytomegalovirus exposure and HLA in healthy donors. Primers included in the PCR were 60 Vbeta and 13 Jbeta primers. The repertoire was sequenced with immunoSEQ multiplex PCR; TCRdb's copy has only in-frame clones and lacks some. The data show roughly 190,000 clones, 82% seen once. Sequenced sample: PBMCs. These receptors were obtained from a woman under 30 in good health and CMV-seronegative.

This clone was recorded a few times. The chain joins TRBV5-4 to TRBJ1-1; 7 nucleotides agree with TRBD1. J was trimmed by 1 base and V by 6 bases; bases with no gene match: 9. The germline V gene encodes CDR1 SGHNT and CDR2 YYREEE (reference sequence). The CDR3 consists of 15 residues. CDR3 in amino acids: CASMAGSGGNTEAFF. The CDR3 DNA reads TGTGCCAGCATGGCGGGGTCAGGGGGGAACACTGAAGCTTTCTTT.

The chain couples TRBV4-3 to TRBJ1-3; TRBD1 might be the D (5 bases). V was cut by 4 bases and J by 0 bases, with 19 bases left in between. The CDR3 totals 18 residues. CDR1 is LGHNA and CDR2 is YSLEER in the germline V gene. The CDR3 DNA is TGCGCCAGCAGCCTAAAGTCTAACCAGGGTTTCTCTGGAAACACCATATATTTT. It codes for CASSLKSNQGFSGNTIYF.

This chain links TRBV4-2 with TRBJ2-7; TRBD2 aligns across 11 bases. V shed 0 bases and J 1 base; nucleotides not matched to a gene: 2. CDR1 is LGHNA, CDR2 YNFKEQ, per germline. CDR3 length: 16 amino acids. This CDR3 reads CASSQEGTSGSYEQYF. In DNA, the CDR3 is TGTGCCAGCAGCCAAGAAGGGACTAGCGGTTCCTACGAGCAGTACTTC.

Only one count was recorded for this clone. The J gene is TRBJ2-2, the V gene TRBV7-9, with D uncertain. The CDR3 has 15 residues. Trimming shortened V by 3 bases and J by 2 bases, and 10 bases separated the two germline ends. The germline V gene has CDR1 SEHNR and CDR2 FQNEAQ (reference sequence). The CDR3 sequence: CASSFAELNTGELFF. The CDR3 coding sequence is TGTGCCAGCAGCTTTGCAGAACTAAACACCGGGGAGCTGTTTTTT.

V is TRBV30 and J is TRBJ2-3, with 9 bases lining up with TRBD2. This CDR3 spans 15 amino acids. Trimming at V came to 3 bases and at J to 1 base, leaving 5 bases not matched to a gene. CDR1 and CDR2 from the germline V gene are GTSNPN and SVGIG (reference sequence). CDR3 in DNA: TGTGCCTGGAGCTTAGCGGGAGCGGGCACAGATACGCAGTATTTT. This sequence encodes CAWSLAGAGTDTQYF.

The rearrangement uses TRBV30 and TRBJ1-2; 7 bases agree with TRBD1. CDR1 is GTSNPN, CDR2 SVGIG, per germline (reference sequence). The CDR3 is 14 amino acids. With 5 bases clipped from V and 0 bases from J, the junction kept 6 bases outside the gene matches. Written as DNA, the CDR3 is TGTGCCTGGGGGGACAGTTCAGCTAACTATGGCTACACCTTC. Protein sequence: CAWGDSSANYGYTF.

The chain has TRBV5-1 and TRBJ2-1; D is possibly TRBD1 (6 bases). V was pared by 2 bases and J by 6 bases, with 12 bases between. This CDR3 has 14 amino acids. Germline V gene data show CDR1 as SGHRS and CDR2 as YFSETQ. The CDR3 loop reads CASSFTGTSNEQFF. The CDR3 coding sequence is TGCGCCAGCAGCTTTACCGGGACAAGCAATGAGCAGTTCTTC.

This clone appeared a single time. This chain connects TRBV19 to TRBJ1-2; TRBD1 agrees at 9 bases. The CDR3 has 15 residues. The V segment lost 6 bases and the J segment 5 bases; nucleotides outside the gene matches: 10. Germline CDR1 and CDR2: LNHDA and SQIVND (reference sequence). This CDR3 reads CASRSQEGTGYGYTF. CDR3 sequence (DNA): TGTGCCAGTAGATCCCAGGAGGGGACAGGGTATGGCTACACCTTC.

The gene calls are TRBV10-1 and TRBJ2-2, with 7 nucleotides matching TRBD1. V trimming: 6 bases; J trimming: 2 bases; junction bases outside the gene matches: 6. The CDR3 is 15 residues long. Germline assignment: CDR1 WNHNN and CDR2 SYGVQD (reference sequence). CDR3 nucleotide sequence: TGCGCCAGCAGCCCGGACAGGATTAACACCGGGGAGCTGTTTTTT. Amino acid sequence: CASSPDRINTGELFF.

The chain links TRBV5-1 to TRBJ2-6, with 11 positions matching TRBD2. Germline V gene data show CDR1 as SGHRS and CDR2 as YFSETQ. V gave up 5 bases and J gave up 0 bases; unmatched junction bases: 10. The CDR3 is made up of 19 amino acids. CDR3 amino acids: CASRYTGTSGYSGANVLTF. The CDR3 DNA reads as TGCGCCAGCAGGTATACCGGGACTAGCGGATACTCTGGGGCCAACGTCCTGACTTTC.

V usage is TRBV5-8 and J usage is TRBJ2-1; 13 nucleotides match TRBD2. Trimming took 2 bases from V and 8 from J; bases not matched to a gene: 1. The germline V gene has CDR1 SGHTS and CDR2 YDEGEE. The CDR3 extends over 14 amino acids. CDR3 region: CASSFGLAGDEQFF. The CDR3 DNA is TGTGCCAGCAGCTTTGGACTAGCGGGAGATGAGCAGTTCTTC.

The chain carries TRBV5-1 and TRBJ2-2, with 7 bases lining up with TRBD1. Germline V gene data show CDR1 as SGHRS and CDR2 as YFSETQ. The CDR3 has 14 residues. The V and J ends lost 5 bases and 7 bases, in that order; junction bases with no gene match: 8. For the CDR3, the DNA is TGCGCCAGCAGTCAACTGACAGGGAGCGGGGAGCTGTTTTTT. This translates into CASSQLTGSGELFF. Complete variable domain (other parts from reference TRBV5-1 and TRBJ2-2): KAGVTQTPRYLIKTRGQQVTLSCSPISGHRSVSWYQQTPGQGLQFLFEYFSETQRNKGNFPGRFSGRQFSNSRSEMNVSTLELGDSALYLCASSQLTGSGELFFGEGSRLTVL.

This clone has just one count. V gene TRBV4-1 combines with J gene TRBJ2-5, with TRBD2 matching over 8 bases. The junction had 7 bases not matched to a gene; V was cut back by 4 bases and J by 0 bases. Per the germline V gene, CDR1 is MGHRA and CDR2 is YSYEKL. This CDR3 region has 16 residues. CDR3 residues: CASSPRLARDQETQYF. The CDR3 DNA is TGCGCCAGCAGCCCTCGACTAGCGAGAGACCAAGAGACCCAGTACTTC.

The chain links TRBV6-5 to TRBJ2-5; 10 bases match TRBD1. The end of the DNA is better explained by TRBJ2-7, so the J call may be wrong. CDR1 MNHEY and CDR2 SVGAGI come from the germline V gene. This CDR3 has 15 residues. The CDR3 region has the DNA TGTGCCAGCAGGGCCCGGGACAGGGGATCCTACGAGCAGTACTTC. Its translation: CASRARDRGSYEQYF.

The chain uses TRBV7-9 and TRBJ2-5, with 9 bases fitting TRBD2. Germline loops: CDR1 SEHNR, CDR2 FQNEAQ (reference sequence). Unmatched junction bases numbered 10, after V lost 5 bases and J lost 0 bases. This CDR3 region has 17 residues. CDR3 region: CASSRLAANQYQETQYF. The CDR3 DNA follows: TGTGCCAGCAGCCGACTAGCGGCTAACCAGTACCAAGAGACCCAGTACTTC.

The rearrangement links TRBV7-8 to TRBJ2-2; 8 bases agree with TRBD2. In germline, CDR1 is SGHVS, CDR2 FQNEAQ. The CDR3 loop spans 16 amino acids. J gave up 4 bases and V 7 bases, and 11 bases lay outside the gene matches. The CDR3 protein is CASIERREVVTGELFF. CDR3 bases: TGTGCCAGCATAGAAAGGCGGGAGGTGGTCACCGGGGAGCTGTTTTTT.

This clone came up a few times. The V and J genes are TRBV4-3 and TRBJ1-3; TRBD1 agrees at 10 bases. CDR1 is LGHNA, CDR2 YSLEER, per germline. V was clipped by 4 bases and J by 5 bases; unmatched bases: 2. The CDR3 consists of 14 residues. CDR3 in DNA: TGCGCCAGCAGCCTGGGACAGGGGAGAAACACCATATATTTT. Translating it yields CASSLGQGRNTIYF.

In the case of this clone: One end of the junction fails to match germline, which may point to a read error. The chain recombines TRBV11-2 with TRBJ1-2; weak D call: TRBD1 (6 bases). The CDR3 totals 12 residues. From germline, CDR1 is SGHAT and CDR2 FQNNGV. The CDR3, as DNA: TGTGCCAGCAGCTTAGATCACTCGAAGGGGGCCTTC. It codes for CASSLDHSKGAF. Using reference TRBV11-2 and TRBJ1-2 for the parts outside the CDR3, the full variable domain is EAGVAQSPRYKIIEKRQSVAFWCNPISGHATLYWYQQILGQGPKLLIQFQNNGVVDDSQLPKDRFSAERLKGVDSTLKIQPAKLEDSAVYLCASSLDHSKGAFGSGTRLTVV.